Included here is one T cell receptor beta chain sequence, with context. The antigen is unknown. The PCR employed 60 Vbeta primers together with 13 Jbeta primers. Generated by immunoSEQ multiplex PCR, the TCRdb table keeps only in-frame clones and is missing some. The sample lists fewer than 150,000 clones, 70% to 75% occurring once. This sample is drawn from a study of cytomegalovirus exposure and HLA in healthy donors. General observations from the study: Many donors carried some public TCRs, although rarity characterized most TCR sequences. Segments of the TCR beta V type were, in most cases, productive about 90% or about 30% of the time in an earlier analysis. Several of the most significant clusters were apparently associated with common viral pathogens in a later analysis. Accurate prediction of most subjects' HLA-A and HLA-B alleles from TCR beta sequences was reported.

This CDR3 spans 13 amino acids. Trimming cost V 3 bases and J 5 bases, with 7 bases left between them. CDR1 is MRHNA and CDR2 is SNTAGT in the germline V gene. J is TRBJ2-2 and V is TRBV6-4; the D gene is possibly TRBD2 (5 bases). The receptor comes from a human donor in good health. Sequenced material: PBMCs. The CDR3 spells CASSEDLTGELFF. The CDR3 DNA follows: TGTGCCAGCAGTGAGGACTTGACCGGGGAGCTGTTTTTT.